This TCR beta chain stems from a study of shared clonotypes between healthy human individuals. Only Caucasian adults living in Nashville, Tennessee served as donors. Regarding the study as a whole: A handful of donors held around 5% of naive CD4 clonotypes in common. Relative to memory subsets, naive subsets generally showed larger estimated richness.

There are 14 residues in the CDR3. CDR1 is SGHRS, CDR2 YFSETQ, per germline. The ends were cut back, 4 bases at V and 2 bases at J, with 12 bases in the middle. At a deep level, the assay was run. TCRdb keeps only in-frame clones here, not all; method: immunoSEQ multiplex PCR. The sample lists around 750,000 clones, 74% occurring once. This clone came up once. Antigen specificity is unknown. The sequencing input was memory CD4+ T cells sorted from blood. The subset: CD45RA-negative fraction. This TCR was recovered from a woman aged 25-40 years in good health. The chain links TRBV5-1 to TRBJ2-5; D is ambiguous. The DNA for the CDR3 is TGCGCCAGCAGCCCGGGCGGAGATCAAGAGACCCAGTACTTC. Translation gives CASSPGGDQETQYF.